This record concerns one T cell receptor beta chain sequence. Sequenced by immunoSEQ multiplex PCR; TCRdb stores in-frame clones only, minus some. In the table there are around 66,000 clones, 80% to 90% of which are singletons. These data come from a study of identifying expanded T cells in peripheral blood. Per the germline V gene, CDR1 is LNHNV and CDR2 is YYDKDF (reference sequence). V gave up 1 base and J gave up 1 base, with 9 bases separating them. The CDR3 consists of 15 residues. Healthy donors had no documented immune events, such as infections, while sampled. Material: blood. The source is a person between 18 and 75 years old in good health. The chain links TRBV15 to TRBJ2-3; D remains unclear. The CDR3 spells CATSRGAAGTDTQYF. The CDR3 region has the DNA TGTGCCACCAGCAGAGGGGCTGCGGGCACAGATACGCAGTATTTT.